The T cell receptor beta chain under discussion was sequenced for a study of cytomegalovirus exposure and HLA in healthy donors. Overall study results and limits: Within the 130 or so validation repertoires, first-cohort TCR clusters tended to co-occur, according to a later analysis. High specificity and sensitivity for cytomegalovirus status were reported for the classifier. Rarity marked most TCR sequences, yet some public TCRs occurred in many donors.

The V end lost 2 bases, the J end lost 7 bases, and 14 bases lay between the germline ends. The CDR3 loop spans 14 amino acids. Germline V gene sequence: CDR1 MNHEY, CDR2 SVGAGI. The donors were part of the validation cohort of 120 subjects. That cohort was separate from the first cohort, which comprised fewer than 800 subjects. About this clone: Antigen: not known.

Sequencing used immunoSEQ multiplex PCR; TCRdb keeps in-frame clones, though not all of them. The sample consists of some 68,000 clones, around 97% of them appearing once. J is TRBJ2-5 and V is TRBV6-5; tentative D call: TRBD2 (6 bases). Sample: PBMCs. This TCR came from a man between 18 and 29 years old in good health and CMV-seronegative. The DNA for the CDR3 is TGTGCCAGCAGTTACGGTTCGGAGGGTGGGACCCAGTACTTC. It codes for CASSYGSEGGTQYF.